Below, 12 T cell receptor beta chains from the same sample are listed, as sequenced in a study of Ad26.COV2.S vaccination and SARS-CoV-2 variants (dated by TCRdb to about 2021). Libraries were made using the immunoSEQ multiplex PCR assay. In its TCRdb copy, this immuneACCESS table keeps in-frame sequences only and misses some clones. Where compared with another copy, unresolved V genes explain less than half of these, and the others have no known cause. This sample is represented by hundreds of thousands of clones; 88% of them were singletons. The top ten constitute approximately 5.9% of the sample. This specimen's treatment or condition label, per the study, means: 15 to 20 received Ad26.COV2.S at low or high dose, single or two shots; about 5 received placebo; per-sample allocation not given. For vaccine and placebo recipients, repertoires were sequenced using samples collected on day 63 after the first injection.

The sample was peripheral blood, taken in a trial of Ad26.COV2.S vaccine versus placebo. The receptors here all came from a person between 18 and 60 years old who received the Ad26.COV2.S COVID-19 vaccine or a placebo.

The rearrangement uses TRBV29-1 and TRBJ2-7; the D gene could be TRBD1 or TRBD2 (5 bases each). The CDR3 consists of 13 residues. The germline CDR1 and CDR2 sequences are SQVTM and ANQGSEA. Trimming shortened V by 2 bases and J by 2 bases, and 10 bases separated the two germline ends. CDR3 bases: TGCAGCGTTGAAAGGTTGGGGGCCTACGAGCAGTACTTC. It is translated as CSVERLGAYEQYF.

Written as DNA, the CDR3 is TGTGCCAGCAGCTTAGCCACAGATACGCAGTATTTT. Protein sequence: CASSLATDTQYF. The chain joins TRBV7-9 to TRBJ2-3, with D hard to call. CDR1 SEHNR and CDR2 FQNEAQ come from the germline V gene (reference sequence). The CDR3 sequence is 12 residues long. V was trimmed by 0 bases and J by 2 bases, leaving 0 bases between them.

This clone was detected once. The chain has TRBV6-5 and TRBJ2-7, with D unresolved. V lost 6 bases to trimming and J lost 3 bases, with 9 bases between them. The CDR3 runs to 12 residues. Germline V gene data show CDR1 as MNHEY and CDR2 as SVGAGI. The DNA of the CDR3 is TGTGCCAGCAGGGGCTACTACTACGAGCAGTACTTC. Its translation: CASRGYYYEQYF.

The rearrangement joins TRBV5-4 to TRBJ1-6, with TRBD1 matching over 8 bases. The V gene end was trimmed by 6 bases and the J gene end by 9 bases; junction bases not matched to a gene: 8. The CDR3 runs to 14 residues. Germline-derived CDR1 and CDR2 are SGHNT and YYREEE (reference sequence). CDR3 sequence reads: CASKPDRGGSPLHF. The CDR3 DNA follows: TGTGCCAGCAAACCAGACAGGGGTGGTTCACCCCTCCACTTT.

The chain has TRBV20-1 and TRBJ1-3; D is unclear. The CDR3 runs to 11 residues. V lost 6 bases and J lost 5, with 8 bases in between. Per germline, CDR1 DFQATT and CDR2 SNEGSKA (reference sequence). CDR3 sequence: CSAPNRNTIYF. The DNA of the CDR3 is TGCAGTGCGCCTAACAGAAACACCATATATTTT.

The rearrangement uses TRBV19 and TRBJ1-2; no definite D call. V was clipped by 4 bases and J by 7 bases, with 10 bases between them. Germline assignment: CDR1 LNHDA and CDR2 SQIVND (reference sequence). The length of the CDR3 is 12 residues. CDR3 bases: TGTGCCAGTAGTACCTTAGCGGGTGGCTACACCTTC. Translating it yields CASSTLAGGYTF.

The chain has TRBV18 and TRBJ2-5; 7 bases align to TRBD1. The V segment lost 3 bases and the J segment 2 bases; nucleotides outside the gene matches: 3. CDR3 length: 14 residues. The germline CDR1 and CDR2 sequences are KGHSH and LQKENI. CDR3 sequence reads: CASSPEQGQETQYF. DNA for the CDR3: TGTGCCAGCTCACCGGAACAGGGGCAAGAGACCCAGTACTTC.

The V gene is TRBV30, the J gene TRBJ1-6, with D tentatively TRBD1 (6 bases). V lost 5 bases and J lost 2, with 10 bases in between. The CDR3 has 14 amino acids. In germline, CDR1 is GTSNPN, CDR2 SVGIG (reference sequence). The CDR3 reads CAWQGRAYNSPLHF. The CDR3 nucleotides read TGTGCCTGGCAGGGGAGGGCCTATAATTCACCCCTCCACTTT. The full variable domain, rest sourced from reference TRBV30 and TRBJ1-6, is SQTIHQWPATLVQPVGSPLSLECTVEGTSNPNLYWYRQAAGRGLQLLFYSVGIGQISSEVPQNLSASRPQDRQFILSSKKLLLSDSGFYLCAWQGRAYNSPLHFGNGTRLTVT.

This sequence joins TRBV7-2 and TRBJ1-2; unclear D gene. V gave up 1 base and J gave up 2 bases, with 14 bases separating them. Germline V gene lookup returns CDR1 SGHTA and CDR2 FQGNSA. This CDR3 is 16 amino acids long. The CDR3 region has the DNA TGTGCCAGCAGCTTAGAGGTGCATGACCGAAACTATGGCTACACCTTC. It yields the protein CASSLEVHDRNYGYTF.

The rearrangement links TRBV18 to TRBJ2-1; 7 bases align to TRBD2. CDR1 and CDR2 (germline): KGHSH, LQKENI. This CDR3 has 15 amino acids. Trimming took 4 bases from V and 6 from J; bases not matched to a gene: 9. The DNA for the CDR3 is TGTGCCAGCTCACAACCGGGACTACCCGTCAATGAGCAGTTCTTC. Amino acids: CASSQPGLPVNEQFF.

V usage is TRBV5-6 and J usage is TRBJ2-7; no clear D gene. Germline CDR1 reads SGHDT; CDR2 reads YYEEEE. V gave up 5 bases and J gave up 3 bases, with 12 bases separating them. This CDR3 is 13 amino acids long. CDR3 protein: CASSLRGYYEQYF. CDR3 coding DNA: TGTGCCAGCAGTTTGAGAGGTTACTACGAGCAGTACTTC. Full variable domain (missing parts from reference TRBV5-6 and TRBJ2-7): DAGVTQSPTHLIKTRGQQVTLRCSPKSGHDTVSWYQQALGQGPQFIFQYYEEEERQRGNFPDRFSGHQFPNYSSELNVNALLLGDSALYLCASSLRGYYEQYFGPGTRLTVT.

The chain joins TRBV2 to TRBJ1-2; TRBD1 matches at 9 bases. Germline V gives CDR1 SNHLY, CDR2 FYNNEI. V trimming: 6 bases; J trimming: 4 bases; junction bases outside the gene matches: 6. There are 14 residues in the CDR3. The CDR3: CASRGDRAGYGYTF. The DNA of the CDR3 is TGTGCCAGCAGAGGGGACAGGGCGGGCTATGGCTACACCTTC.